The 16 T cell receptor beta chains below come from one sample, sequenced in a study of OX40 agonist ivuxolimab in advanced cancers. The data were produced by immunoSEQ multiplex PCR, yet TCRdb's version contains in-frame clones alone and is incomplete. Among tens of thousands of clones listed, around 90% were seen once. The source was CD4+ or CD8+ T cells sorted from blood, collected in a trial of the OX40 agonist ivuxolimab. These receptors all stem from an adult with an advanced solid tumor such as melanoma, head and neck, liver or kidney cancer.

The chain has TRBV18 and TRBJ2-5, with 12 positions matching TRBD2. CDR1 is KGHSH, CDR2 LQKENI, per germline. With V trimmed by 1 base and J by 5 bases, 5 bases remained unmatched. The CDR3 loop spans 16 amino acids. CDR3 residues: CASSPRRTSGTETQYF. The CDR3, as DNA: TGTGCCAGCTCACCACGGAGGACTAGCGGGACTGAGACCCAGTACTTC.

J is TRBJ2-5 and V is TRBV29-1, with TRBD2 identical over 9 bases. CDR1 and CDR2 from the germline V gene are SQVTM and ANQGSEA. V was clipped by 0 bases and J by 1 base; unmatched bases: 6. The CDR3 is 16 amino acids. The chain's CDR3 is CSVEDLLAGFQETQYF. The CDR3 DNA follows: TGCAGCGTTGAAGATCTACTAGCGGGCTTCCAAGAGACCCAGTACTTC. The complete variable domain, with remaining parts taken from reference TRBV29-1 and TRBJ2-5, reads SAVISQKPSRDICQRGTSLTIQCQVDSQVTMMFWYRQQPGQSLTLIATANQGSEATYESGFVIDKFPISRPNLTFSTLTVSNMSPEDSSIYLCSVEDLLAGFQETQYFGPGTRLLVL.

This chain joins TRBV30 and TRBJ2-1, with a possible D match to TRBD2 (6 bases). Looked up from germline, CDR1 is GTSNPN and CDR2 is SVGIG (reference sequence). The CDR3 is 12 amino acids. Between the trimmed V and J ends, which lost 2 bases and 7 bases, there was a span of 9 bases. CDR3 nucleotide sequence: TGTGCCTGGAGTCCCCGGGGGAATGAGCAGTTCTTC. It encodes CAWSPRGNEQFF.

The CDR3 nucleotides read TGTGCCAGCAGAACTATGGGCCAGCCCCAGCATTTT. Translating it yields CASRTMGQPQHF. The chain combines TRBV28 with TRBJ1-5; the D is unclear. The germline gives CDR1 MDHEN, CDR2 SYDVKM. This CDR3 comprises 12 residues. With 6 bases removed from V and 7 bases from J, the gap between germline ends came to 10 bases.

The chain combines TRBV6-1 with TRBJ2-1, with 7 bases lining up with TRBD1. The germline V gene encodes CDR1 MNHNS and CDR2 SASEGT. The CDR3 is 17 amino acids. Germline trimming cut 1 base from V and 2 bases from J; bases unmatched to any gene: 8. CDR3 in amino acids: CASSEGSGQGAYNEQFF. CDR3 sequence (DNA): TGTGCCAGCAGTGAAGGAAGTGGGCAGGGGGCCTACAATGAGCAGTTCTTC.

CDR3 loop: CASSEAGQGSYEQYF. The CDR3 nucleotides are TGTGCCAGCAGTGAAGCGGGACAGGGCTCCTACGAGCAGTACTTC. The V gene is TRBV6-1, the J gene TRBJ2-7; 9 bases agree with TRBD1. The germline V gene encodes CDR1 MNHNS and CDR2 SASEGT. The CDR3 extends over 15 amino acids. The trim removed 0 bases at V and 0 bases at J, leaving 0 bases unmatched.

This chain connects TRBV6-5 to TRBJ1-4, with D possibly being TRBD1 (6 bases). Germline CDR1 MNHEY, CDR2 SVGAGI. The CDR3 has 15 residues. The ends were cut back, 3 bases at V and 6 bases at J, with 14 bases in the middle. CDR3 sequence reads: CASSYSGARDEKLFF. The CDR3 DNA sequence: TGTGCCAGCAGTTATTCGGGGGCGCGGGATGAAAAACTGTTTTTT.

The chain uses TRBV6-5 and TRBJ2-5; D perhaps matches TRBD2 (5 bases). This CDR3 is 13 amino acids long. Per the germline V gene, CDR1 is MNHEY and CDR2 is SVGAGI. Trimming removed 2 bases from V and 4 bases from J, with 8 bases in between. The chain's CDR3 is CASSYTGSETQYF. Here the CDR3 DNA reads TGTGCCAGCAGTTACACGGGGTCAGAGACCCAGTACTTC.

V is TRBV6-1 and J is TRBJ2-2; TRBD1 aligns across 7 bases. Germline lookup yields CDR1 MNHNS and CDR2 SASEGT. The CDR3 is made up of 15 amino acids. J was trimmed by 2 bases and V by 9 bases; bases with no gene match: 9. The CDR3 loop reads CASTRDRANTGELFF. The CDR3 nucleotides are TGTGCCAGTACCCGGGACAGAGCTAACACCGGGGAGCTGTTTTTT.

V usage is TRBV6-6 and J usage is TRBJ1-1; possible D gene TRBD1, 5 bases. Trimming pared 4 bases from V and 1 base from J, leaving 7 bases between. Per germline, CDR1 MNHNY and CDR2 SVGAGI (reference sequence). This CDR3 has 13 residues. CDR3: CASSSTANTEAFF. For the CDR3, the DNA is TGTGCCAGCAGTTCGACAGCGAACACTGAAGCTTTCTTT.

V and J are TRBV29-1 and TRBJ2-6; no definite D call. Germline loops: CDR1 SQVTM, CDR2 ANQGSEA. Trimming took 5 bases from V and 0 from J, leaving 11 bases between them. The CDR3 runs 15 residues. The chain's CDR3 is CSVLDAPSGANVLTF. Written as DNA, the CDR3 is TGCAGCGTTCTGGACGCCCCCTCTGGGGCCAACGTCCTGACTTTC.

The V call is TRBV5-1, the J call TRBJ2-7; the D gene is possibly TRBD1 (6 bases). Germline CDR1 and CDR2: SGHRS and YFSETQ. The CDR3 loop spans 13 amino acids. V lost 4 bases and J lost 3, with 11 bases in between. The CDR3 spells CASSTGTYYEQYF. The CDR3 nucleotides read TGCGCCAGCAGCACCGGGACATACTACGAGCAGTACTTC.

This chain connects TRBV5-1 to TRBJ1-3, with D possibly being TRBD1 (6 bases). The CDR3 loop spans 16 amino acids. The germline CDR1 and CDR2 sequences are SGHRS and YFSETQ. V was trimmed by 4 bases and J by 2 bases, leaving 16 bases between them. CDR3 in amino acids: CASSQGRTDPGNTIYF. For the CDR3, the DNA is TGCGCCAGCAGCCAGGGGAGGACAGACCCTGGAAACACCATATATTTT.

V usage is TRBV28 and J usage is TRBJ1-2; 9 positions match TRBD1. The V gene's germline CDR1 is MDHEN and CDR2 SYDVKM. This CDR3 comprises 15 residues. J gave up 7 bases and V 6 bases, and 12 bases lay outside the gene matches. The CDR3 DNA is TGTGCCAGCAGCCGTACCCGGGACAGGGAGGGTGGCTACACCTTC. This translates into CASSRTRDREGGYTF.

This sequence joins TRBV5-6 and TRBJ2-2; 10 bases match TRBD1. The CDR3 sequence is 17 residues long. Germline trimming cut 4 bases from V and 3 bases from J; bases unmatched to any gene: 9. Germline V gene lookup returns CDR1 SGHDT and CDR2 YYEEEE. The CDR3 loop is CASSRGGGTGDTGELFF. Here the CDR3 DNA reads TGTGCCAGCAGCCGGGGAGGCGGGACAGGGGACACCGGGGAGCTGTTTTTT. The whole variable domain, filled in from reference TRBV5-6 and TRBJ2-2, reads DAGVTQSPTHLIKTRGQQVTLRCSPKSGHDTVSWYQQALGQGPQFIFQYYEEEERQRGNFPDRFSGHQFPNYSSELNVNALLLGDSALYLCASSRGGGTGDTGELFFGEGSRLTVL.

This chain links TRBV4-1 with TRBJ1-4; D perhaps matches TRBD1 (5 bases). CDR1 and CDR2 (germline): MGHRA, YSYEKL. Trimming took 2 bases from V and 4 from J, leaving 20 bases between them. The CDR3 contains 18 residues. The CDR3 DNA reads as TGCGCCAGCAGCCAAACCCTGGCCTCGGGAGGGGTTAATGAAAAACTGTTTTTT. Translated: CASSQTLASGGVNEKLFF.